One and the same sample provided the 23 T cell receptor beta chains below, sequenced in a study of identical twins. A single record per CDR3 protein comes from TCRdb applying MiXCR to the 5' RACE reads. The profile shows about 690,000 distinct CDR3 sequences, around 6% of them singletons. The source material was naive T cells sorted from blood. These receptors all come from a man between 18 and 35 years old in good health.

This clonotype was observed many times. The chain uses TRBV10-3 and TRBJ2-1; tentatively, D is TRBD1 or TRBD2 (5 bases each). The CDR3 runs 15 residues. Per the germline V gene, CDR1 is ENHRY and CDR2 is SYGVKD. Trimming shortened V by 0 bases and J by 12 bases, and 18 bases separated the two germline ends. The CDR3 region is CAISESSGTTQRQFF. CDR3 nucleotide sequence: TGTGCCATCAGTGAGTCATCAGGGACCACTCAAAGGCAGTTCTTC.

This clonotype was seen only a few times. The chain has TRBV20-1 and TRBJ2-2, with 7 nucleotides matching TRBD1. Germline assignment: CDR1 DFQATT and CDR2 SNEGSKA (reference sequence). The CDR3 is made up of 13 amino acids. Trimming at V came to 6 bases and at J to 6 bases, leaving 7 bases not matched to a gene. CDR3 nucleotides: TGCAGTGCCCTGACAGGGTACGCCGGGGAGCTGTTTTTT. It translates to CSALTGYAGELFF.

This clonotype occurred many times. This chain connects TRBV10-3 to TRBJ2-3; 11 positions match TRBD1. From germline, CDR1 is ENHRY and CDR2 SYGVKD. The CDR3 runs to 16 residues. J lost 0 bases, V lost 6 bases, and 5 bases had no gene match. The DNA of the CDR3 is TGTGCCATCAGAGAGGACAGGGGGCGAAGCACAGATACGCAGTATTTT. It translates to CAIREDRGRSTDTQYF.

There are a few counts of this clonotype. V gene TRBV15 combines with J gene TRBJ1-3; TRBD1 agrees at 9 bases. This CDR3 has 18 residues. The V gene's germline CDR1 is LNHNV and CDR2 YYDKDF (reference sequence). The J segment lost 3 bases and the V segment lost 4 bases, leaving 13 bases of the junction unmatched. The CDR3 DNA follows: TGTGCCACCAGCATTGTAACCGGGACAGGGTTGTTTGGAAACACCATATATTTT. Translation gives CATSIVTGTGLFGNTIYF.

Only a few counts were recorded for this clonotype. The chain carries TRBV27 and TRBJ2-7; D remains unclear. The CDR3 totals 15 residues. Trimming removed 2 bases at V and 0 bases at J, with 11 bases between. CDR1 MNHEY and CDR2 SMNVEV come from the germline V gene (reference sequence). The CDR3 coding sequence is TGTGCCAGCAGTTTACAAGCCGCCCTCTCCTACGAGCAGTACTTC. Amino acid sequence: CASSLQAALSYEQYF.

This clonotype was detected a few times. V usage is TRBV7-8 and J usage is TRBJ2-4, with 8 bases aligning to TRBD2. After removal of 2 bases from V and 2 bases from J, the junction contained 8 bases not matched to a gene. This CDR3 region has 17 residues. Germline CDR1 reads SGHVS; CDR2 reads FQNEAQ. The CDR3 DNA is TGTGCCAGCAGCTTATCCGTCGGGAGGGGAACCAAAAACATTCAGTACTTC. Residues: CASSLSVGRGTKNIQYF.

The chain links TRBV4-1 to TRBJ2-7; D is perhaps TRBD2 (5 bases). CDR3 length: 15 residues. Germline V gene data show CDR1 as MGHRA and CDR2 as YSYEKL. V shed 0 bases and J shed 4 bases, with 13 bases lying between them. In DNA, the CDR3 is TGCGCCAGCAGCCAAGATAAGAGGGTAGGGTACGAGCAGTACGTC. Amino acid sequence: CASSQDKRVGYEQYV.

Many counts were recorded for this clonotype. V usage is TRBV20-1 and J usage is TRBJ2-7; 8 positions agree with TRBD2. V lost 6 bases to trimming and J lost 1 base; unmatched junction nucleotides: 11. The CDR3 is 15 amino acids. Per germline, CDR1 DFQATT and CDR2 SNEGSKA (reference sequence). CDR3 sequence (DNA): TGCAGTGCCCGACGGGGGGGTGCTCCTTCCTACGAGCAGTACTTC. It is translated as CSARRGGAPSYEQYF.

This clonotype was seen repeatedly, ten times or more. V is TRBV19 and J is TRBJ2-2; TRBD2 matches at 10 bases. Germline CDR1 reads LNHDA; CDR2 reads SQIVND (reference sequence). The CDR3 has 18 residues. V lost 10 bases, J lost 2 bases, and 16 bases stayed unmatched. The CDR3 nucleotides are TGTGCCACCCTTCCGGGACTAGCGACCCACCATAACACCGGGGAGCTGTTTTTT. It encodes CATLPGLATHHNTGELFF.

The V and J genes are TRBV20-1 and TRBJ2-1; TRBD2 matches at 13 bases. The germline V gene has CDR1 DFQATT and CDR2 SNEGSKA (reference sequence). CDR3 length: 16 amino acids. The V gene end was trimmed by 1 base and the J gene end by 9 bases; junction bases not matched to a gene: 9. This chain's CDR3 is CSARGGTSGMGSEQFF. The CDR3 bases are TGCAGTGCTAGAGGCGGGACTAGCGGGATGGGTAGTGAGCAGTTCTTC.

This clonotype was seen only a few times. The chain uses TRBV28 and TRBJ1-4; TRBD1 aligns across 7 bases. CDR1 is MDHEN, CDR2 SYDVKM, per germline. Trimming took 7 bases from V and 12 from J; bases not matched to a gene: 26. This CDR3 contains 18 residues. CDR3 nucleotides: TGTGCCAGCACCTTGGACAGGAGGCGGTTTTCCGTCAAGGTGGAACTGTTTTTT. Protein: CASTLDRRRFSVKVELFF.

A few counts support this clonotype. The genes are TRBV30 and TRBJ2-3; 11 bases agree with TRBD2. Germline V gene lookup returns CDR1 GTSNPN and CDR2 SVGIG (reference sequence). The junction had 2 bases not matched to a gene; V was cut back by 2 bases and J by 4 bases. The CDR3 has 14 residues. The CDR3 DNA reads TGTGCCTGGAGTTCTAGCGGGAGGTCAGATACGCAGTATTTT. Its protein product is CAWSSSGRSDTQYF.

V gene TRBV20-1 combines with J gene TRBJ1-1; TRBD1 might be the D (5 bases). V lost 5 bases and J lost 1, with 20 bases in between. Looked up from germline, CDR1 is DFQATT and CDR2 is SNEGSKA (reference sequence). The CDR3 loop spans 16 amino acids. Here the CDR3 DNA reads TGCAGTGCTTCCTCGGGGGGATCGGTGTCGAACACTGAAGCTTTCTTT. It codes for CSASSGGSVSNTEAFF.

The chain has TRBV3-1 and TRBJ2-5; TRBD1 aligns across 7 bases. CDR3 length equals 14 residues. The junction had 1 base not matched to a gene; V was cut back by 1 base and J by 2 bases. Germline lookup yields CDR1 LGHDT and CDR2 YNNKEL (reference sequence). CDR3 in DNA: TGTGCCAGCAGCCAAGTGGGACAGCAAGAGACCCAGTACTTC. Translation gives CASSQVGQQETQYF.

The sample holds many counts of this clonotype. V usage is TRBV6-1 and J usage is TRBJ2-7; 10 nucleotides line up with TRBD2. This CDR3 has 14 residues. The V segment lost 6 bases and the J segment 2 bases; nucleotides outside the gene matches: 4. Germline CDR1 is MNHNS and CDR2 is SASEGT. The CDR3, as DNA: TGTGCCAGCAGCCGGACTAGCGGAACCTACGAGCAGTACTTC. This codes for CASSRTSGTYEQYF.

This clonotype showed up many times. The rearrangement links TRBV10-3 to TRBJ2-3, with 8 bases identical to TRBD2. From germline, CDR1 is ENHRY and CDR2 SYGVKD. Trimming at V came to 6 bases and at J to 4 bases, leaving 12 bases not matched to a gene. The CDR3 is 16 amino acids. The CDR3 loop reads CAIRPTSGQGPDTQYF. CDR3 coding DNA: TGTGCCATCAGACCTACTAGCGGTCAAGGGCCAGATACGCAGTATTTT.

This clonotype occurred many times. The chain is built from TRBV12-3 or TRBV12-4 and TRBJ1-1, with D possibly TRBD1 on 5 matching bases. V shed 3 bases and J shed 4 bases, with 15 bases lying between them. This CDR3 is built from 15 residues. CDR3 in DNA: TGTGCCAGCAGTTTCAGGGTATTTTTGGGCACTGAAGCTTTCTTT. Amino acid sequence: CASSFRVFLGTEAFF.

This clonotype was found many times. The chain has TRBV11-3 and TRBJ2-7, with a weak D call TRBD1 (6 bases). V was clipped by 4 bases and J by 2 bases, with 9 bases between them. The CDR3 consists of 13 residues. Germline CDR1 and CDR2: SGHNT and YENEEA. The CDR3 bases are TGTGCCAGCAGCTACGGACAGACCTACGAGCAGTACGTC. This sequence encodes CASSYGQTYEQYV.

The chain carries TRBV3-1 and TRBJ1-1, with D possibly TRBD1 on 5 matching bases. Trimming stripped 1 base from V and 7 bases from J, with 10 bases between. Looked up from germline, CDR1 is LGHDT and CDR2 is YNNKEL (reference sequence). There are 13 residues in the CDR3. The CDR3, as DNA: TGTGCCAGCAGCCAAGTGACAGCGCTTGAAGCTTTCTTT. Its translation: CASSQVTALEAFF.

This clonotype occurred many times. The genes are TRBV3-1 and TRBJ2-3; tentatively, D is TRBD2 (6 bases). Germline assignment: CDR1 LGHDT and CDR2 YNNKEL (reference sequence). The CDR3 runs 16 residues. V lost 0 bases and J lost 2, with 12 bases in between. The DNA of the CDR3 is TGTGCCAGCAGCCAAGATTCCCTAGCGTTCACAGATACGCAGTATTTT. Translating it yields CASSQDSLAFTDTQYF.

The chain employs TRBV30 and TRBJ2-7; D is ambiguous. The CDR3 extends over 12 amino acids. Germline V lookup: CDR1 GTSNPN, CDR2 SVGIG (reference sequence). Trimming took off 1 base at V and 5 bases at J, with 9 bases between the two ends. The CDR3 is CAWSGVGNEQYF. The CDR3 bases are TGTGCCTGGAGTGGGGTAGGGAACGAGCAGTACTTC.

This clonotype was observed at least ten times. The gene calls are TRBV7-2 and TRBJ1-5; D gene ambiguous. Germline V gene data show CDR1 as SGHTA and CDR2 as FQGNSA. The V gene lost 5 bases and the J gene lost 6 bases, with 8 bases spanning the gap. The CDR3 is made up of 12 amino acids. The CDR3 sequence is CASSRRGQPQHF. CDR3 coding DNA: TGTGCCAGCAGCCGAAGAGGTCAGCCCCAGCATTTT. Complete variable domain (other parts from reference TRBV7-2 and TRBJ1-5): GAGVSQSPSNKVTEKGKDVELRCDPISGHTALYWYRQSLGQGLEFLIYFQGNSAPDKSGLPSDRFSAERTGGSVSTLTIQRTQQEDSAVYLCASSRRGQPQHFGDGTRLSIL.

CDR3 sequence reads: CASSYGTGGTYEQYV. CDR3 in DNA: TGTGCCAGCAGCTATGGGACAGGTGGTACCTACGAGCAGTACGTC. The rearrangement uses TRBV5-5 and TRBJ2-7, with 8 bases identical to TRBD1. Trimming at V came to 3 bases and at J to 2 bases, leaving 7 bases not matched to a gene. CDR3 length equals 15 residues. The germline gives CDR1 SGHKS, CDR2 YYEKEE (reference sequence).